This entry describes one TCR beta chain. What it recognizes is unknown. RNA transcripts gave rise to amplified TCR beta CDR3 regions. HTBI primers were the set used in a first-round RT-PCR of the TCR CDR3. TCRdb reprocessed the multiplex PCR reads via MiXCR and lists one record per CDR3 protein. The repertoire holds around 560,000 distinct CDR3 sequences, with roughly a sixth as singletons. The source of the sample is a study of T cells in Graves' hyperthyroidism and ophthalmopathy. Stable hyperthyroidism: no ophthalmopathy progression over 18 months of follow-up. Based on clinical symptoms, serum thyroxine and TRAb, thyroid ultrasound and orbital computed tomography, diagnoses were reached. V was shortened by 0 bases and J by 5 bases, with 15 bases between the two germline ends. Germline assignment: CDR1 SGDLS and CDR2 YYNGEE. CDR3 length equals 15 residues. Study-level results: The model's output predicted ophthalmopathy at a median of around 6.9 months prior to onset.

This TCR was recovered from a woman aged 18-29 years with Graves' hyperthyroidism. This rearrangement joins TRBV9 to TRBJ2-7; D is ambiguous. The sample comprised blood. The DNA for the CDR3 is TGTGCCAGCAGCGTAGGAGTCCCGCCAAGGGACGAGCAGTACTTC. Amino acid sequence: CASSVGVPPRDEQYF.